This T cell receptor (beta chain) was recovered during a study of T cell responses to AZD1222 COVID-19 vaccine. TCRdb keeps only in-frame clones here, not all; method: immunoSEQ multiplex PCR. The table lists 90,000 or so clones, 65% to 90% of them singletons, with about 7.7% in the top ten. V was clipped by 10 bases and J by 0 bases, with 13 bases between them. From germline, CDR1 is SNHLY and CDR2 FYNNEI. The CDR3 is 14 residues long. The study's findings and limits: Repertoire collection took place solely once the T cell response had peaked. The donor cohort was predominantly white British with a female majority, and clonal diversity may have been underestimated.

About this clone: No antigen is known for it.

V usage is TRBV2 and J usage is TRBJ1-5, with D tentatively TRBD1 (6 bases). This receptor was identified in an adult in good health. Source: peripheral blood, taken on day 0 of AZD1222 vaccination. CDR3 residues: CATDLGGSNQPQHF. CDR3 nucleotides: TGTGCCACCGACCTAGGGGGTAGCAATCAGCCCCAGCATTTT.